This T cell receptor (beta chain) was retrieved from a study of glioma-infiltrating T cells (dated by TCRdb to the mid-2010s). For context, the study as a whole: Glioma tissue, non-neoplastic brain tissue and matched peripheral blood mononuclear cells were used as sources from which TCR alpha- and beta-chain repertoires were sequenced. To measure divergence between tissue and blood T-cell populations, each tissue-infiltrating repertoire was compared with the peripheral blood repertoire of the same patient. Three low-grade glioma patients, about eight primary glioblastoma patients and three non-glioma patients contributing non-neoplastic brain tissue were included in the paired cohort.

This clonotype has only a few counts. Its antigen target is currently unknown. Base qualities are not provided; no much larger clone lies one nucleotide away. The iRepertoire nested amplicon-rescue multiplex PCR (arm-PCR) platform was used to amplify TCR alpha and beta CDR3 regions from RNA. The input for one-step reverse transcription and amplification was about 95-450 ng of either tissue mRNA or PBMC total RNA. Following bead purification, Illumina adapters were added through a secondary multiplex PCR, and the libraries were then gel-purified between 200 and 400 bp. Internal 6-nucleotide barcodes were carried by the libraries and were used for demultiplexing. Sequencing of libraries was performed on an Illumina MiSeq with 2x220 or 2x250 nucleotide paired-end reads. As for the original processing: Paired reads were merged using FLASH 1.2.11 and were aligned to the GRCh37 human genome using BWA-MEM, after which TRA and TRB reads were extracted. V and J assignment used an IMGT-derived reference of cassette sequences and CDR3 motifs that included pseudogenes. Three-frame translation of reads was performed, and productive CDR3s were defined as those with a C...FGXG motif and no stop codons. A clonotype was defined as a unique combination of a V-J cassette pair and a CDR3 amino acid sequence. Reads were filtered by Hamming distance, with the threshold set by the sequence error rate of each sample in mapped regions. TCRdb reprocessing: public reads trimmed at Q25 with fastp, clones called with MiXCR, in-frame beta chains kept. Each entry is one CDR3 protein sequence, shown with its most common DNA and genes. The authors' filters were not applied to this entry. Recorded for this sample are about 140,000 distinct CDR3 sequences; roughly two fifths of them occurred a single time. Together, the top ten hold around a fifth of the sample.

From the cysteine up to the phenylalanine, the CDR3 has a length of 15 residues. The only DNA kept is the CDR3, 45 bases in frame from the first base. Unmatched junction bases come to 4, with V trimmed by 0 bases and J by 6 bases. CDR1 SGHVS and CDR2 FQNEAQ were looked up in the germline V gene. The paper's findings and limits, for the study overall: In non-neoplastic patients, VJ-independent divergence between tissue and blood fell below expectation, whereas in all gliomas, and especially in low-grade gliomas, the divergence rose above expectation. Group comparisons were based on small numbers of patients: three non-neoplastic, three low-grade glioma and 7 to 9 glioblastoma patients. Very few CDR3 sequences were found to be shared between tissue and blood, and this scarcity was attributed to high CDR3 diversity and limited sampling.

The sequenced sample consisted of glioma tissue, nonneoplastic brain tissue, or PBMCs (not recorded which). This sequence uses TRBV7-8 and TRBJ1-5, with 8 bases aligning to TRBD1. This clonotype was obtained from a human donor with low-grade glioma or glioblastoma, undergoing nonglioma brain surgery, or in good health (not recorded which). The DNA is as follows: TGTGCCAGCAGCTTAGCCGGACAGGGAGTTCAGCCCCAGCATTTT. It specifies CASSLAGQGVQPQHF.